This T cell receptor (beta chain) stems from a study of blood T cells in healthy people across ages. V was pared by 4 bases and J by 2 bases, with 5 bases of the junction left unmatched. Germline loops: CDR1 SNHLY, CDR2 FYNNEI. There are 15 residues in the CDR3. Sample-barcoded 5' priming and a J-beta primer mix drove a second PCR of 7 to 11 cycles. TCRdb analysed the 5' RACE reads with MiXCR anew, one entry per CDR3 protein. The sample shows 1.5 million to 2 million distinct CDR3 sequences, 40% to 55% of them seen only once. The sequencing input was blood. This TCR was recovered from a woman aged 40 to 50 in good health. The genes are TRBV2 and TRBJ1-2, with 9 bases lining up with TRBD1. CDR3 nucleotides: TGTGCCAGCAGTGCTACAGGGGGCGCGAACTATGGCTACACCTTC. Its translation: CASSATGGANYGYTF.